This entry lists 20 T cell receptor beta chains sequenced from one sample in a study of T cell repertoires in aging, cancer and after chemotherapy. Multiplex touch-down PCR with TRB-A/B primers amplified rearranged V-D-J TRB sequences. TCRdb passed the multiplex PCR reads through MiXCR, listing each CDR3 protein once. The sample has about 13,000 distinct CDR3 sequences, around 30% seen once. Peripheral blood genomic DNA, not sorted cells or RNA, was the template. Material: blood. These TCRs come from a human donor with a blood cancer.

Comment on this clonotype: Being one base from a much bigger clone, this may be a read error. This rearrangement joins TRBV6-1 to TRBJ2-7; D unresolved. There are 12 residues in the CDR3. Trimming took off 10 bases at V and 0 bases at J, with 10 bases between the two ends. Germline CDR1 and CDR2: MNHNS and SASEGT. The CDR3 reads CATHMSSYEQYF. The CDR3 coding sequence is TGTGCCACCCATATGAGCTCCTACGAGCAGTACTTC.

This clonotype appeared a single time. The V gene is TRBV4-3, the J gene TRBJ2-7, with 7 bases aligning to TRBD1. The CDR3 extends over 15 amino acids. Germline loops: CDR1 LGHNA, CDR2 YSLEER. V was clipped by 4 bases and J by 4 bases; unmatched bases: 10. The CDR3 nucleotides are TGCGCCAGCAGCCTCAGGGGGACGTCGAGTTACGAGCAGTACTTC. This gives the protein CASSLRGTSSYEQYF.

The chain links TRBV12-3 or TRBV12-4 to TRBJ2-7; D perhaps matches TRBD2 (6 bases). With 4 bases removed from V and 6 bases from J, the gap between germline ends came to 7 bases. This CDR3 contains 11 residues. In DNA, the CDR3 is TGTGCCAGCAGTTGGGGGGTCGAGCAGTACTTC. Translation: CASSWGVEQYF.

This clonotype was seen a handful of times. The genes are TRBV20-1 and TRBJ1-6; the match to TRBD1 covers 7 bases. The CDR3 spans 15 residues. The germline V gene has CDR1 DFQATT and CDR2 SNEGSKA (reference sequence). V lost 6 bases and J lost 6; bases outside the gene matches: 11. This CDR3 is CSAKAGGISNSPLHF. Written as DNA, the CDR3 is TGCAGTGCGAAAGCAGGGGGAATAAGTAATTCACCCCTCCACTTT.

CDR3 protein: CASGWGQPYEQYF. The CDR3 bases are TGTGCCAGCGGGTGGGGACAGCCCTACGAGCAGTACTTC. V usage is TRBV28 and J usage is TRBJ2-7, with TRBD1 matching 7 bases. The germline V gene has CDR1 MDHEN and CDR2 SYDVKM. Unmatched junction bases numbered 6, after V lost 8 bases and J lost 2 bases. The CDR3 runs to 13 residues.

This clonotype is judged medium-sized. The chain uses TRBV5-5 and TRBJ2-3, with D hard to call. V was trimmed by 1 base and J by 0 bases, leaving 9 bases between them. The CDR3 length is 15 residues. Germline V gene data show CDR1 as SGHKS and CDR2 as YYEKEE (reference sequence). This chain's CDR3 is CASSLRSFSTDTQYF. The CDR3 DNA sequence: TGTGCCAGCAGCTTGAGATCCTTTAGCACAGATACGCAGTATTTT.

There are a few counts of this clonotype. V and J are TRBV27 and TRBJ1-5; D may be TRBD1 (5 bases). The CDR3 totals 18 residues. The germline V gene has CDR1 MNHEY and CDR2 SMNVEV (reference sequence). V was shortened by 0 bases and J by 2 bases, with 17 bases between the two germline ends. The DNA of the CDR3 is TGTGCCAGCAGTTTATCCCCACTGCGGGGACTGGGCAATCAGCCCCAGCATTTT. Its protein product is CASSLSPLRGLGNQPQHF.

Regarding this clonotype: Possible read error: a much larger clone is one base away. It is likely a read error, because the conserved phenylalanine at the end of the CDR3 is missing. The V call is TRBV30, the J call TRBJ1-1; 10 nucleotides agree with TRBD1. J was trimmed by 6 bases and V by 5 bases; bases with no gene match: 9. This CDR3 comprises 14 residues. Germline-derived CDR1 and CDR2 are GTSNPN and SVGIG (reference sequence). The CDR3: CAWAGDRGSAEAFL. In nucleotides, the CDR3 is TGTGCCTGGGCTGGGGACAGGGGATCGGCTGAAGCTTTCTTA.

This chain joins TRBV7-6 and TRBJ2-1; 8 bases match TRBD1. The germline gives CDR1 SGHVS, CDR2 FNYEAQ. Trimming removed 0 bases from V and 3 bases from J; junction bases left unmatched: 7. The CDR3 runs 17 residues. CDR3 DNA: TGTGCCAGCAGCTTAGCGATTCAGGGGGCCTACTACAATGAGCAGTTCTTC. It translates to CASSLAIQGAYYNEQFF.

The chain has TRBV6-2 or TRBV6-3 and TRBJ2-7, with 9 bases aligning to TRBD2. V was pared by 4 bases and J by 0 bases, with 4 bases of the junction left unmatched. The CDR3 length is 15 residues. Germline CDR1 MNHEY, CDR2 SVGEGT. CDR3 coding DNA: TGTGCCAGCAGTTTTCTAGCGGGGAGCTCCTACGAGCAGTACTTC. Protein: CASSFLAGSSYEQYF.

In its sample, this clonotype was seen once. The rearrangement links TRBV20-1 to TRBJ2-1, with TRBD2 matching 7 bases. Germline-derived CDR1 and CDR2 are DFQATT and SNEGSKA (reference sequence). The ends lost 5 bases at V and 0 bases at J; junction bases unmatched: 7. The CDR3 length is 15 residues. This chain's CDR3 is CSASLAFSSYNEQFF. The CDR3 DNA follows: TGCAGTGCTTCACTAGCGTTCAGCTCCTACAATGAGCAGTTCTTC.

This clonotype is classed as medium-sized (0.01 to 0.1%). The chain employs TRBV5-4 and TRBJ1-2; weak D call: TRBD1 (5 bases). This CDR3 has 16 residues. Trimming took off 0 bases at V and 4 bases at J, with 16 bases between the two ends. Germline-derived CDR1 and CDR2 are SGHNT and YYREEE (reference sequence). The CDR3 region has the DNA TGTGCCAGCAGCTTGGGGGGGGGGAATGCCCTCTATGGCTACACCTTC. Its translation is CASSLGGGNALYGYTF.

A note on this clonotype: This may come from a read error, since a much larger clone is one base off. This rearrangement joins TRBV6-4 to TRBJ2-1; D possibly corresponds to TRBD2 (6 bases). This CDR3 has 15 residues. The germline V and J ends were trimmed by 4 bases and 8 bases, with 18 bases remaining between them. Germline V gives CDR1 MRHNA, CDR2 SNTAGT. The CDR3 coding sequence is TGTGCCAGCAGTGTGGTCGGGGAGGCTTACGATGAGCAGTTCTTC. Its translation: CASSVVGEAYDEQFF.

This clonotype was detected only once. This rearrangement joins TRBV7-6 to TRBJ1-4; D is ambiguous. V was cut by 4 bases and J by 4 bases, with 13 bases left in between. In germline, CDR1 is SGHVS, CDR2 FNYEAQ. The CDR3 is made up of 15 amino acids. The CDR3 DNA sequence: TGTGCCAGCAGCTATGGTCAGCCGTTTAATGAAAAACTGTTTTTT. Its protein is CASSYGQPFNEKLFF.

By sample fraction, this clonotype is medium-sized. This chain uses TRBV7-6 with TRBJ2-1; 8 nucleotides align to TRBD1. CDR3 length equals 12 residues. Germline CDR1 is SGHVS and CDR2 is FNYEAQ. Trimming cost V 6 bases and J 9 bases; bases outside gene matches: 4. The CDR3: CASSYDRGEQFF. Here the CDR3 DNA reads TGTGCCAGCAGTTATGACAGGGGTGAGCAGTTCTTC.

The J gene is TRBJ1-4, the V gene TRBV28; D is uncertain. Germline V CDR1 and CDR2: MDHEN, SYDVKM. The CDR3 runs to 15 residues. Trimming left V 6 bases short and J 3 bases short, with 14 bases between. The chain's CDR3 is CASRPTGGANEKLFF. As DNA, the CDR3 is TGTGCCAGCAGACCCACCGGCGGGGCTAATGAAAAACTGTTTTTT.

The chain carries TRBV6-1 and TRBJ2-7, with 10 bases lining up with TRBD2. V was pared by 5 bases and J by 5 bases, with 9 bases of the junction left unmatched. CDR1 is MNHNS and CDR2 is SASEGT in the germline V gene. The CDR3 runs to 15 residues. The CDR3 sequence is CASSNEREGRDEQYF. As DNA, the CDR3 is TGTGCCAGCAGTAACGAGCGGGAGGGCCGGGACGAGCAGTACTTC.

This clonotype was seen only a few times. This rearrangement joins TRBV18 to TRBJ1-2; a weak D match, TRBD1 (6 bases). V was cut by 8 bases and J by 8 bases, with 12 bases left in between. The CDR3 length is 11 residues. Per the germline V gene, CDR1 is KGHSH and CDR2 is LQKENI. CDR3 in amino acids: CASTSQGGYTF. In nucleotides, the CDR3 is TGTGCCAGCACATCTCAGGGGGGCTACACCTTC.

The chain combines TRBV27 with TRBJ2-4, with 7 bases lining up with TRBD2. This CDR3 is built from 15 residues. From germline, CDR1 is MNHEY and CDR2 SMNVEV (reference sequence). The junction had 9 bases not matched to a gene; V was cut back by 3 bases and J by 7 bases. The CDR3 spells CASSFGGGVTNIQYF. The CDR3 bases are TGTGCCAGCAGTTTTGGGGGAGGGGTCACGAACATTCAGTACTTC.

The chain has TRBV20-1 and TRBJ2-7; D possibly matches TRBD1 or TRBD2 (5 bases each). CDR3 size: 15 residues. Per germline, CDR1 DFQATT and CDR2 SNEGSKA (reference sequence). V shed 6 bases and J shed 3 bases, with 21 bases lying between them. CDR3 coding DNA: TGCAGTGCCACCGCCAGGGAGCCTAGGAGCTACGAGCAGTACTTC. Residues: CSATAREPRSYEQYF.